This TCR beta chain comes out of a study of T cells expressing NK-cell markers. Study at large: The authors derived TCR beta repertoires from sorted CD3+CD56+NKG2C+, CD3+CD56+NKG2C- and CD3+CD56-NKG2C+ T cells.

Looked up from germline, CDR1 is SQVTM and CDR2 is ANQGSEA. This CDR3 comprises 12 residues. UMIs accompanied the 5'RACE template switching by which TCR beta cDNA was made. For each CDR3 protein, TCRdb gives one entry from its re-call of the 5' RACE reads, without DNA. Found here are about 370,000 distinct CDR3 sequences; the top ten clones hold approximately 11%. J is TRBJ1-1 and V is TRBV29-1; no DNA is available, so the TRBD1 call from TCRdb remains unchecked. The receptor comes from a woman between 50 and 59 years old in good health. Specimen: blood T cells: a sorted CD56 or NKG2C T cell subset, CD4+ or CD8+ T cells, or bulk PBMC T cells (not recorded which). The chain's CDR3 is CSTRTARSEAFF. The complete variable domain, with remaining parts taken from reference TRBV29-1 and TRBJ1-1, reads SAVISQKPSRDICQRGTSLTIQCQVDSQVTMMFWYRQQPGQSLTLIATANQGSEATYESGFVIDKFPISRPNLTFSTLTVSNMSPEDSSIYLCSTRTARSEAFFGQGTRLTVV.